The 14 T cell receptor beta chains below were found in one sample sequenced in a study of T cells in Graves' hyperthyroidism and ophthalmopathy. Amplified regions were TCR beta CDR3 sequences from RNA transcripts. TCR CDR3 regions were first amplified by RT-PCR with HTBI primers. TCRdb processed the multiplex PCR reads anew with MiXCR; each CDR3 protein has one entry. The sample records hundreds of thousands of distinct CDR3 sequences, around a quarter being singletons. Sequencing was done on a sample of blood. The source of these receptors is a woman aged 25 to 39 with Graves' ophthalmopathy.

Worth noting for this clonotype: Possible read error: a much larger clone is one base away. This rearrangement joins TRBV18 to TRBJ1-1; the D is unclear. With 0 bases removed from V and 0 bases from J, the gap between germline ends came to 8 bases. Germline V gene sequence: CDR1 KGHSH, CDR2 LQKENI. The CDR3 covers 15 residues. As DNA, the CDR3 is TGTGCCAGCTCACCACCGTCCATGTTGAACACTGAAGCTTTCTTT. Its translation is CASSPPSMLNTEAFF.

This clonotype was seen at least ten times. The gene calls are TRBV5-1 and TRBJ2-6; D uncertain. This CDR3 is built from 16 residues. Germline V gives CDR1 SGHRS, CDR2 YFSETQ. V lost 0 bases, J lost 0 bases, and 7 bases lay in between. CDR3: CASSLELGSGANVLTF. CDR3 coding DNA: TGCGCCAGCAGCTTGGAGTTAGGCTCTGGGGCCAACGTCCTGACTTTC.

The chain links TRBV2 to TRBJ1-4; 11 bases fit TRBD1. Germline V gene lookup returns CDR1 SNHLY and CDR2 FYNNEI. CDR3 length equals 16 residues. V shed 5 bases and J 8 bases; nucleotides not matched to a gene: 10. Here the CDR3 reads CASSLDRGRGEEKLFF. CDR3 in DNA: TGTGCCAGCAGTCTGGACAGGGGGCGAGGAGAGGAAAAACTGTTTTTT. The full variable domain, with the rest looked up from reference TRBV2 and TRBJ1-4, is EPEVTQTPSHQVTQMGQEVILRCVPISNHLYFYWYRQILGQKVEFLVSFYNNEISEKSEIFDDQFSVERPDGSNFTLKIRSTKLEDSAMYFCASSLDRGRGEEKLFFGSGTQLSVL.

This clonotype was counted many times. The V gene is TRBV2, the J gene TRBJ1-1; D not resolved. The germline V gene has CDR1 SNHLY and CDR2 FYNNEI. V was trimmed by 4 bases and J by 2 bases, leaving 5 bases between them. The CDR3 covers 12 residues. CDR3 sequence: CASSGINTEAFF. The DNA of the CDR3 is TGTGCCAGCAGTGGGATCAACACTGAAGCTTTCTTT. Variable domain in full (rest from reference TRBV2 and TRBJ1-1): EPEVTQTPSHQVTQMGQEVILRCVPISNHLYFYWYRQILGQKVEFLVSFYNNEISEKSEIFDDQFSVERPDGSNFTLKIRSTKLEDSAMYFCASSGINTEAFFGQGTRLTVV.

Ten or more counts support this clonotype. This chain links TRBV19 with TRBJ2-5; 7 positions agree with TRBD1. J gave up 1 base and V 3 bases, and 5 bases lay outside the gene matches. CDR1 and CDR2 (germline): LNHDA, SQIVND (reference sequence). This CDR3 has 15 amino acids. In DNA, the CDR3 is TGTGCCAGTAGTATTCGACAGGGCCGCCAAGAGACCCAGTACTTC. It translates to CASSIRQGRQETQYF.

On this clonotype: A much larger clone differs from this one at a single base, so this may be a read error. The chain is built from TRBV12-3 or TRBV12-4 and TRBJ1-1; a weak D match, TRBD1 (6 bases). The CDR3 runs 13 residues. CDR3 DNA sequence: TGTGCCAGCACCACACAGGGTACCACTGAAGCTGTCTTT. As protein: CASTTQGTTEAVF.

This clonotype was seen ten or more times. The V gene is TRBV6-5, the J gene TRBJ1-3; D ambiguous. The CDR3 sequence is 14 residues long. Trimming took off 0 bases at V and 6 bases at J, with 9 bases between the two ends. The germline gives CDR1 MNHEY, CDR2 SVGAGI. The CDR3 spells CASSYSITANTIYF. DNA for the CDR3: TGTGCCAGCAGTTACTCGATCACTGCAAACACCATATATTTT.

This clonotype was seen many times. The V call is TRBV20-1, the J call TRBJ1-2, with 8 bases that match TRBD1. V shed 5 bases and J 8 bases; nucleotides not matched to a gene: 16. The length of the CDR3 is 15 residues. Germline CDR1 DFQATT, CDR2 SNEGSKA (reference sequence). CDR3 DNA: TGCAGTGCTGAAGAACTAGGACAGGGCATAGGGGGCTACACCTTC. Protein: CSAEELGQGIGGYTF.

There are many counts of this clonotype. The chain combines TRBV5-1 with TRBJ1-1, with 7 positions matching TRBD1. The CDR3 is made up of 16 amino acids. Per the germline V gene, CDR1 is SGHRS and CDR2 is YFSETQ. The V segment lost 0 bases and the J segment 5 bases; nucleotides outside the gene matches: 10. For the CDR3, the DNA is TGCGCCAGCAGCTTGGGGCAGGGGGTGATGGGGACTGAAGCTTTCTTT. Translating gives CASSLGQGVMGTEAFF.

The chain joins TRBV29-1 to TRBJ1-2; perhaps TRBD1 as D (5 bases). The CDR3 covers 13 residues. Germline assignment: CDR1 SQVTM and CDR2 ANQGSEA. Trimming left V 0 bases short and J 5 bases short, with 10 bases between. CDR3 nucleotides: TGCAGCGTTGAAGAAGGGACCCGGTATGGCTACACCTTC. Its protein is CSVEEGTRYGYTF.

This clonotype was seen many times. The rearrangement links TRBV27 to TRBJ1-1; TRBD1 is a possible D gene (5 bases). Germline CDR1 MNHEY, CDR2 SMNVEV (reference sequence). The CDR3 spans 12 residues. The V end lost 3 bases, the J end lost 11 bases, and 13 bases lay between the germline ends. The CDR3 DNA reads as TGTGCCAGCAGTTTGTCGGGCGGGGACGCTTTCTTT. It codes for CASSLSGGDAFF.

This clonotype was detected ten times or more. This chain links TRBV6-1 with TRBJ2-1; 9 bases fit TRBD2. V dropped 6 bases and J dropped 2; count of bases not matched to a gene: 5. CDR1 is MNHNS and CDR2 is SASEGT in the germline V gene. The CDR3 is 15 residues long. CDR3 region: CASRIASGAYNEQFF. The CDR3, as DNA: TGTGCCAGCAGAATCGCTAGCGGGGCCTACAATGAGCAGTTCTTC.

The rearrangement uses TRBV12-3 or TRBV12-4 and TRBJ2-5; 15 bases are a match to TRBD2. The CDR3 spans 16 residues. The V and J ends lost 4 bases and 4 bases, in that order; junction bases with no gene match: 4. This chain's CDR3 is CASSSGTSGGLETQYF. The CDR3 bases are TGTGCCAGCAGTTCCGGGACTAGCGGGGGGTTAGAGACCCAGTACTTC.

This clonotype was seen many times. The chain couples TRBV6-5 to TRBJ1-1; D is undetermined. Germline CDR1 reads MNHEY; CDR2 reads SVGAGI. V lost 5 bases and J lost 0, with 10 bases in between. This CDR3 comprises 14 residues. The DNA of the CDR3 is TGTGCCAGCAGTGTCTCGACGGTGAACACTGAAGCTTTCTTT. This codes for CASSVSTVNTEAFF.